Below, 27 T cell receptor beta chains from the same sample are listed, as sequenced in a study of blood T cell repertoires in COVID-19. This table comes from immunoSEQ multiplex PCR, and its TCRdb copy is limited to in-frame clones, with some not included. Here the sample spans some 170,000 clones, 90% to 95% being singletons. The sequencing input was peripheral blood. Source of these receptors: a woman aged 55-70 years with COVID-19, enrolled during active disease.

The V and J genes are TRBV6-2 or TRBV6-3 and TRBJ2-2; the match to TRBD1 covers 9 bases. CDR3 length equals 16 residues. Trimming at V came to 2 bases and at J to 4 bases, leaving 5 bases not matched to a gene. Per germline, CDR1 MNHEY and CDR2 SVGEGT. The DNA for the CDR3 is TGTGCCAGCAGTTACGGACAGGGGAGATCCACCGGGGAGCTGTTTTTT. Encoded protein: CASSYGQGRSTGELFF.

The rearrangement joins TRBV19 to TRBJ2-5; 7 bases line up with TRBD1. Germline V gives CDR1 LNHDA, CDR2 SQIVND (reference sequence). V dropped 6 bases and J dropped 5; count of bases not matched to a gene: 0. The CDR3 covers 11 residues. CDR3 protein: CASRDRETQYF. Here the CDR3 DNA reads TGTGCCAGTAGGGACAGGGAGACCCAGTACTTC.

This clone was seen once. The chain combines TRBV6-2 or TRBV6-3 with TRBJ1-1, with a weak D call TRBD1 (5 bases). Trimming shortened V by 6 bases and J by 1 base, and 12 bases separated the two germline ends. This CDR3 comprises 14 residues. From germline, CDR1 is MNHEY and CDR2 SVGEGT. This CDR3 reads CASSSGFANTEAFF. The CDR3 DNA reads TGTGCCAGCAGCTCAGGGTTTGCGAACACTGAAGCTTTCTTT.

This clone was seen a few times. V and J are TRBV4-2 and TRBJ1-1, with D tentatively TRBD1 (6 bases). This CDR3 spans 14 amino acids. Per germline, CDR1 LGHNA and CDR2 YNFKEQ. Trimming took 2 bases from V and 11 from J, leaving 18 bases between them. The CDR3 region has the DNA TGTGCCAGCAGCCAATCAACAGGGCGGGTCGGGGCTTTCTTT. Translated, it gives CASSQSTGRVGAFF.

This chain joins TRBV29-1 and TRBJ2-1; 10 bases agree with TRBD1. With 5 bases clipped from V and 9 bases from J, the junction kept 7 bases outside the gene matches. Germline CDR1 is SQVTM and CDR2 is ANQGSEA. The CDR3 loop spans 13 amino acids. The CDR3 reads CSVTLTGGTEQFF. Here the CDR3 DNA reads TGCAGCGTTACCCTGACAGGGGGCACTGAGCAGTTCTTC.

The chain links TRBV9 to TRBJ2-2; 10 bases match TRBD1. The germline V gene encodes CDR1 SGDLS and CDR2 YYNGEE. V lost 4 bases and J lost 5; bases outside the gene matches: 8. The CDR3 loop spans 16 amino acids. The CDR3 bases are TGTGCCAGCAGCCCGGGGACAGGGGAGGGTACCGGGGAGCTGTTTTTT. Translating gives CASSPGTGEGTGELFF.

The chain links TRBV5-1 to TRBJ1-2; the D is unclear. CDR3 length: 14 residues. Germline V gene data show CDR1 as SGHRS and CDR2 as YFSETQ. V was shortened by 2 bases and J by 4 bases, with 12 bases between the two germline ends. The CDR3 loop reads CASSLSGIGYGYTF. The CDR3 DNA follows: TGCGCCAGCAGCTTATCAGGTATCGGCTATGGCTACACCTTC.

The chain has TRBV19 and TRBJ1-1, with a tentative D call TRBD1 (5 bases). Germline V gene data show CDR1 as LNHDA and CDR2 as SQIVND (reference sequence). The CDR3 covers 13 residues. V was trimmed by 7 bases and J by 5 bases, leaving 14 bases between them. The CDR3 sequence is CASIKGYGTEAFF. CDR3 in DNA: TGTGCCAGTATCAAGGGGTACGGGACTGAAGCTTTCTTT.

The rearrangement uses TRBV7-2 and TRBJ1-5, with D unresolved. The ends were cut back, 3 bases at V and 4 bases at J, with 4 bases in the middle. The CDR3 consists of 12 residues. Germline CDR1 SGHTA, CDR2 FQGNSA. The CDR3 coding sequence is TGTGCCAGCAGCTTTCGGAATCAGCCCCAGCATTTT. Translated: CASSFRNQPQHF.

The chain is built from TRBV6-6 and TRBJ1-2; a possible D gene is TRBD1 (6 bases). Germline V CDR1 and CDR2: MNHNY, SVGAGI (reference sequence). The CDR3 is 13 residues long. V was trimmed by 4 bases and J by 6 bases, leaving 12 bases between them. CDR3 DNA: TGTGCCAGCAGTTCCTTATCAGGGGATGGCTACACCTTC. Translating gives CASSSLSGDGYTF.

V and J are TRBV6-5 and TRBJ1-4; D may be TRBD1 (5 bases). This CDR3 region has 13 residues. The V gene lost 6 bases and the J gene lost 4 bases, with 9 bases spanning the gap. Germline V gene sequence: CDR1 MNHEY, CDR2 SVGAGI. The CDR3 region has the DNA TGTGCCAGCAGCAGGGAGGGTAATGAAAAACTGTTTTTT. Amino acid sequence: CASSREGNEKLFF.

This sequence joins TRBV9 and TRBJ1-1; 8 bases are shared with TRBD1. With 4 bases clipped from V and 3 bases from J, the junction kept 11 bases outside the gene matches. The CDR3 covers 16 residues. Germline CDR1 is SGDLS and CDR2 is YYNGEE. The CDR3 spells CASSILRGRSDTEAFF. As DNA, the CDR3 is TGTGCCAGCAGCATACTCAGGGGGCGATCCGACACTGAAGCTTTCTTT.

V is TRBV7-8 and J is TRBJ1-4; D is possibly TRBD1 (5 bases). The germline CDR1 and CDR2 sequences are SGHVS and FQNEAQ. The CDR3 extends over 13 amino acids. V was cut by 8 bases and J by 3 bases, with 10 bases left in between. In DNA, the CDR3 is TGTGCCAGCCGCCCCAGGGCTAATGAAAAACTGTTTTTT. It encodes CASRPRANEKLFF.

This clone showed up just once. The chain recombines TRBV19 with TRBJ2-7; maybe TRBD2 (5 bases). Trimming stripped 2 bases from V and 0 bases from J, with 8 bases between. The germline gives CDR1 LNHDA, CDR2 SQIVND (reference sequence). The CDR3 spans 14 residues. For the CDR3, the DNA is TGTGCCAGTAGTATAAGCGGTTCCTCCTACGAGCAGTACTTC. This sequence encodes CASSISGSSYEQYF.

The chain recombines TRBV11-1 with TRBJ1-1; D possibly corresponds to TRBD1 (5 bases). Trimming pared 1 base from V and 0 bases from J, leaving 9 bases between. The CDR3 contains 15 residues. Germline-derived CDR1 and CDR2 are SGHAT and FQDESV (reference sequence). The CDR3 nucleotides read TGTGCCAGCAGCTTAGAGGGGCGCCTGAACACTGAAGCTTTCTTT. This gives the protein CASSLEGRLNTEAFF.

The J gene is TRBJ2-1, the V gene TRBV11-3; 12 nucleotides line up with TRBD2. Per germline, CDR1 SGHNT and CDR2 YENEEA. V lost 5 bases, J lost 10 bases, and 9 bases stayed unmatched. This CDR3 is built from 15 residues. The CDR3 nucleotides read TGTGCCAGCAGCCTGGGGCTAGCGGGGGGGGGAGAGCAGTTCTTC. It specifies CASSLGLAGGGEQFF.

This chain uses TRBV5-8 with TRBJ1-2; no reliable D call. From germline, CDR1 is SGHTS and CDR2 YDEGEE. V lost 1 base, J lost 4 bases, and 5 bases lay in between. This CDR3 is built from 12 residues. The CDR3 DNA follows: TGTGCCAGCAGCTTGAGAGGCTATGGCTACACCTTC. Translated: CASSLRGYGYTF.

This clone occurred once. The CDR3 sequence is CASSALVVTQYF. CDR3 DNA: TGTGCCAGCAGCGCACTGGTCGTAACGCAGTATTTT. J is TRBJ2-3 and V is TRBV7-2; D is undetermined. The germline CDR1 and CDR2 sequences are SGHTA and FQGNSA. The V and J ends lost 5 bases and 9 bases respectively, with 12 bases between them. CDR3 length: 12 amino acids. The variable domain in full, with the rest retrieved from reference TRBV7-2 and TRBJ2-3, is GAGVSQSPSNKVTEKGKDVELRCDPISGHTALYWYRQSLGQGLEFLIYFQGNSAPDKSGLPSDRFSAERTGGSVSTLTIQRTQQEDSAVYLCASSALVVTQYFGPGTRLTVL.

The CDR3 region is CASSQGGGNQPQHF. The DNA of the CDR3 is TGTGCCAGCAGCCAAGGCGGGGGTAATCAGCCCCAGCATTTT. The gene calls are TRBV14 and TRBJ1-5, with a weak D call TRBD1 (5 bases). The CDR3 totals 14 residues. V was cut by 1 base and J by 4 bases, with 8 bases left in between. From germline, CDR1 is SGHDN and CDR2 FVKESK.

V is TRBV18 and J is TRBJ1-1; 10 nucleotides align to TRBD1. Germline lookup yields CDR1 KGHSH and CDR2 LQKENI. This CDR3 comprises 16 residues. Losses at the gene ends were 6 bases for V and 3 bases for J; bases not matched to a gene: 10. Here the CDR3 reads CASSYDGGTGDTEAFF. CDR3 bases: TGTGCCAGCTCTTACGATGGCGGGACAGGGGACACTGAAGCTTTCTTT. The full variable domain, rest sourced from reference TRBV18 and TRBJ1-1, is NAGVMQNPRHLVRRRGQEARLRCSPMKGHSHVYWYRQLPEEGLKFMVYLQKENIIDESGMPKERFSAEFPKEGPSILRIQQVVRGDSAAYFCASSYDGGTGDTEAFFGQGTRLTVV.

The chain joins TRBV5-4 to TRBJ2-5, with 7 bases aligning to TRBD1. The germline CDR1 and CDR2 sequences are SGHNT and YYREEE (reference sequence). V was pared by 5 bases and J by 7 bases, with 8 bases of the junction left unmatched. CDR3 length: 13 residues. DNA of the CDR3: TGTGCCAGCAGTTCGACAGGGAGTGTGACCCAGTACTTC. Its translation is CASSSTGSVTQYF.

The CDR3 nucleotides are TGTGCCAGCAGTTACTCGTTCCCAGGGCCAAACACTGAAGCTTTCTTT. Translation gives CASSYSFPGPNTEAFF. The chain joins TRBV6-5 to TRBJ1-1; the D gene is possibly TRBD1 (5 bases). CDR1 is MNHEY and CDR2 is SVGAGI in the germline V gene. The CDR3 covers 16 residues. Trimming removed 0 bases at V and 2 bases at J, with 13 bases between.

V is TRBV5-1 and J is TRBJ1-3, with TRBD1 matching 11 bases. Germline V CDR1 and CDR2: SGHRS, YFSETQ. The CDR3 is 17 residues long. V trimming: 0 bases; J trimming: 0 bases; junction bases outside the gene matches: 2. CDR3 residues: CASSLGTGGVSGNTIYF. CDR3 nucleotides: TGCGCCAGCAGCTTGGGGACAGGGGGCGTCTCTGGAAACACCATATATTTT.

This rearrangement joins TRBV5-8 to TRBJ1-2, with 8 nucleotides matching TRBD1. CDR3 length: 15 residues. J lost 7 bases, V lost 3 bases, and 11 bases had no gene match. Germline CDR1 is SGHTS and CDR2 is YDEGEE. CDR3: CASSSTPQGARGYTF. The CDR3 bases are TGTGCCAGCAGCTCGACCCCCCAGGGGGCGCGTGGCTACACCTTC.

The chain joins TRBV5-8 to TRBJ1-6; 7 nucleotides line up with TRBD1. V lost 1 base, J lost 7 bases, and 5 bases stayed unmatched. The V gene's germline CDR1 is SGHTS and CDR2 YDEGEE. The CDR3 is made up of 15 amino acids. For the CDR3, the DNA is TGTGCCAGCAGCTTGTTAGGGGGCCCAAATTCACCCCTCCACTTT. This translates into CASSLLGGPNSPLHF.

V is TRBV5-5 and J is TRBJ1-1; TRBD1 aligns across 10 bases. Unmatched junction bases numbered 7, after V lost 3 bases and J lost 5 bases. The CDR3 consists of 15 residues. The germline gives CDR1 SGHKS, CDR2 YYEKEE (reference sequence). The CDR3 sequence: CASSWGDRGKTEAFF. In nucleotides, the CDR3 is TGTGCCAGCAGCTGGGGGGACAGGGGAAAAACTGAAGCTTTCTTT.

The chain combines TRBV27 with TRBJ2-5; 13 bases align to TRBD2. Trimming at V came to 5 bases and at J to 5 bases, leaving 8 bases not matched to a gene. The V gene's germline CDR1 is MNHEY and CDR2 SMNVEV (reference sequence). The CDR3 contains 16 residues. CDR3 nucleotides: TGTGCCAGCAGTCCGGCACTAGCGGGGGGGCTGGAGACCCAGTACTTC. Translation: CASSPALAGGLETQYF.